These T cell receptor beta chains were read from a single sample in a study of T cell responses to AZD1222 COVID-19 vaccine. This table comes from immunoSEQ multiplex PCR, and its TCRdb copy is limited to in-frame clones, with some not included. The sample carries 120,000 or so clones, around nine tenths recorded once. The input for sequencing was peripheral blood, taken on day 0 of AZD1222 vaccination. These TCRs come from an adult in good health. The CDR3 runs from the conserved cysteine through the conserved F or W. A D gene is named only where the DNA matches it firmly. Size is omitted from some rows. Given values are once, few, many or a class for expanded clones.

>TRBV29-1|.|TRBJ1-5|.
TGCAGCGTTGAAGATCAGCCAGGGACCGGTCAGCCCCAGCATTTT
CSVEDQPGTGQPQHF
>TRBV5-4|TRBD2|TRBJ2-1|.
TGTGCCAGCAGCTCCACCGGTGGCGGGCTAGCGGGGGAGAATGAGCAGTTCTTC
CASSSTGGGLAGENEQFF
>TRBV18|.|TRBJ1-6|few
TGTGCCAGCTCGCCCGGGACAAACTCTAATTCACCCCTCCACTTT
CASSPGTNSNSPLHF
>TRBV19|.|TRBJ2-6|.
TGTGCCAGTAGTCCCGCCGGGTTTAGCTCTGGGGCCAACGTCCTGACTTTC
CASSPAGFSSGANVLTF
>TRBV9|TRBD1|TRBJ1-3|.
TGTGCCAGCAGAGCCGGGGACAGTTGGGACCCTGGAAACACCATATATTTT
CASRAGDSWDPGNTIYF
>TRBV11-2|TRBD2|TRBJ2-7|few
TGTGCCAGCAGCTTAGAACTAGCGCCGACCCACGAGCAGTACTTC
CASSLELAPTHEQYF
>TRBV28|.|TRBJ1-5|once
TGTGCCAGCACGGCGGGAGGGGCCCCCCAGCCCCAGCATTTT
CASTAGGAPQPQHF
>TRBV18|TRBD1|TRBJ1-4|.
TGTGCCAGCTCACCAGGACAGGGAGGCGAAAAACTGTTTTTT
CASSPGQGGEKLFF
>TRBV7-3|.|TRBJ1-2|.
TGTGCCAGCAGCTTGGGCCAGGAACAGGGCTACACCTTC
CASSLGQEQGYTF
>TRBV2|.|TRBJ1-2|once
TGTGCCAGCAGTGTAGGACAAAGGTCCTTCACCTTC
CASSVGQRSFTF
>TRBV3-1/TRBV3-2|.|TRBJ1-2|.
TGTGCCAGCAGCCTCGGGCTCCGACCACTTTATGGCTACACCTTC
CASSLGLRPLYGYTF
>TRBV5-1|.|TRBJ1-1|.
TGCGCCAGCAGCTCGGACCGGGGACTATCGACTGAAGCTTTCTTT
CASSSDRGLSTEAFF
>TRBV19|TRBD1|TRBJ2-5|few
TGTGCCAGTAGTCCCCCCCGGGACAGGGGGCCCCCGGGGACCCAGTACTTC
CASSPPRDRGPPGTQYF
>TRBV2|.|TRBJ1-2|.
TGTGCCAGCAGTTTGGACAGCTCCTATGGCTACACCTTC
CASSLDSSYGYTF
>TRBV2|TRBD1|TRBJ1-6|.
TGTGCCAGCAGTGAAGATACAGGGGGCAATTCACCCCTCCACTTT
CASSEDTGGNSPLHF
>TRBV10-1|.|TRBJ2-1|.
TGCGCCAGCAGTGAGCCACGGTTGCCGGAGGGTAGTAATTCAGGGGATGGTGAGCAGTTCTTC
CASSEPRLPEGSNSGDGEQFF
>TRBV5-6|TRBD1|TRBJ1-4|.
TGTGCCAGCAGCTTGAGGCAGGGGGCGGAAAAACTGTTTTTT
CASSLRQGAEKLFF
>TRBV11-3|.|TRBJ2-2|.
TGTGCCAGCAGCTTGGGGCTAGCCGACACCGGGGAGCTGTTTTTT
CASSLGLADTGELFF
>TRBV7-2|.|TRBJ2-5|.
TGTGCCAGCAGCTTAGGAATGCAAGAGACCCAGTACTTC
CASSLGMQETQYF
>TRBV2|.|TRBJ1-3|.
TGTGCCAGCAGCCTCGACTCCCGCTCCGGAAACACCATATATTTT
CASSLDSRSGNTIYF
>TRBV6-5|.|TRBJ1-6|once
TGTGCCAGCAGTACCGGGACGGAAGATAATTCACCCCTCCACTTT
CASSTGTEDNSPLHF
>TRBV19|.|TRBJ1-1|few
TGTGCCAGTAGTATAGCAGGATACTCGAACACTGAAGCTTTCTTT
CASSIAGYSNTEAFF
>TRBV2|.|TRBJ1-6|.
TGTGCCTCCGTGGGGGGATCCTATAATTCACCCCTCCACTTT
CASVGGSYNSPLHF
>TRBV29-1|TRBD1|TRBJ2-5|.
TGCAGCGGGAAAAAAGGGACAGTAAAAGAGACCCAGTACTTC
CSGKKGTVKETQYF
>TRBV6-5|TRBD2|TRBJ2-7|few
TGTGCCAGCAGCACGGGAGGGCTGGGGGACTACGAGCAGTACTTC
CASSTGGLGDYEQYF
>TRBV3-1/TRBV3-2|.|TRBJ2-2|.
TGTGCCAGCAGCCAAGTTGATGGGGCAGCGGGTGCTCACACCGGGGAGCTGTTTTTT
CASSQVDGAAGAHTGELFF
>TRBV2|.|TRBJ2-1|.
TGTGCCAGCAGTGAACGCAATGAGCAGTTCTTC
CASSERNEQFF
>TRBV2|.|TRBJ1-2|.
TGTGCCAGCAGTGAAGCGGGGAGGGGTCATGGCTACACCTTC
CASSEAGRGHGYTF
>TRBV27|TRBD1|TRBJ2-6|.
TGTGCCAGCAGTGGACAGGGAGCCTCTGGGGCCAACGTCCTGACTTTC
CASSGQGASGANVLTF
>TRBV10-3|.|TRBJ1-3|once
TGTGCCATCAGTGAGGGGCTGAGTGCCTCTATTACCATATATTTT
CAISEGLSASITIYF
>TRBV7-3|.|TRBJ2-3|once
TGTGCCAGCAGCTCAGACGGACGCACAGATACGCAGTATTTT
CASSSDGRTDTQYF
>TRBV5-1|.|TRBJ1-1|.
TGCGCCAGCAGCGCCCCACGAGGACTGAACACTGAAGCTTTCTTT
CASSAPRGLNTEAFF
>TRBV6-1|.|TRBJ2-6|.
TGTGCCAGCAGTGAAGCTACTGGGGCCAACGTCCTGACTTTC
CASSEATGANVLTF
>TRBV13|.|TRBJ2-5|.
TGTGCCAGCAGCTTAGGCCTAATATGGGCGGGAGAGACCCAGTACTTC
CASSLGLIWAGETQYF
>TRBV9|TRBD2|TRBJ2-1|.
TGTGCCAGCAGCGTAGCTACCGGGCTAGCGGGGGGGCAGGAGCAGTTCTTC
CASSVATGLAGGQEQFF
>TRBV19|.|TRBJ2-1|.
TGTGCCAGTAGTACGTACCTACAGGGTTCTACTTACAATGAGCAGTTCTTC
CASSTYLQGSTYNEQFF
>TRBV7-8|.|TRBJ1-5|.
TGTGCCAGCAGCTTAGTACAAGGAAGCAATCAGCCCCAGCATTTT
CASSLVQGSNQPQHF
>TRBV6-1|.|TRBJ1-4|once
TGTGCCAGCAGTGAGGGCGAGATTGAAAAACTGTTTTTT
CASSEGEIEKLFF
>TRBV3-1/TRBV3-2|TRBD2|TRBJ2-7|.
TGTGCCAGCAGCCGCCAATTGGATAGCGGGTACGAGCAGTACTTC
CASSRQLDSGYEQYF
>TRBV7-9|TRBD1|TRBJ2-2|.
TGTGCCAGCAGCTTATGGACAGGGAGGACCGGGGAGCTGTTTTTT
CASSLWTGRTGELFF
>TRBV18|.|TRBJ2-7|.
TGTGCCAGCTCACCGACCTCCGGGGAGCAGTACTTC
CASSPTSGEQYF
>TRBV10-3|.|TRBJ1-5|once
TGTGCCATCAGTGAGTCCGGAACAGGGACTCAGCCCCAGCATTTT
CAISESGTGTQPQHF